What follows is one T cell receptor (beta chain) and its context. The sample is drawn from a study of blood T cell repertoires in COVID-19. Overall study context: Some COVID-19 samples were acute and others convalescent; all came from the United States, Italy and Spain. Sources were T cells, B-cell-depleted T cells, or PBMCs; the material itself was cDNA or gDNA.

Per the original data handling: How many nucleated cells were present was estimated from reference gene primer amplification. The assay was immunoSEQ multiplex PCR, and TCRdb's table has in-frame clones only and misses some. V, J and clone size are taken as reported in that table, and D and trimming were inferred from the DNA itself. Of roughly 69,000 clones listed, around 80% were seen once; the top ten hold 9% to 15%. Sequencing was done on a sample of peripheral blood. The source of this sequence is a human donor in a cohort sampled during active COVID-19.

DNA of the CDR3: TGTGCCAGCAGTTTCCAGGGGTCCCACGAGCAGTACTTC. Its protein product is CASSFQGSHEQYF. V is TRBV27 and J is TRBJ2-7; D might be TRBD1 (6 bases). Germline CDR1 MNHEY, CDR2 SMNVEV (reference sequence). The CDR3 length is 13 residues. The V gene lost 3 bases and the J gene lost 5 bases, with 11 bases spanning the gap.